The sequence of this TCR beta chain was determined in a study of beta chain features in type 1 diabetes. Study overall: The study found patients and healthy donors alike in age, gender and cell yields.

Sorted CD4+ subsets: naive, central memory, regulatory, stem cell-like memory (CD45RO/CCR7/CD25/CD127/CD95/CD27 panel). The whole isolated RNA underwent reverse transcription, so sequencing captured expressed TCRB transcripts. Here immunoSEQ multiplex PCR was the method, and the copy in TCRdb shows in-frame clones only, minus some. The profile shows 600,000 or so clones, under 15% of them singletons. Notes on the study in general: Short templates might get an advantage during PCR, and this would be equal in patients and controls. Type 1 diabetes patients had VDJ junctions that carried fewer insertions and more deletions. All four CD4+ subsets of Type 1 diabetes patients contained TCRB CDR3s that were moderately but significantly shorter.

This clone appeared a few times. Its antigen is unidentified. The sequenced sample was naive CD4+ T cells from blood. The sequence was collected from a man younger than 40 with type 1 diabetes.

The CDR3 sequence is CASSQDRGTFNTEAFF. The DNA for the CDR3 is TGTGCCAGCAGCCAAGATAGGGGGACCTTCAACACTGAAGCTTTCTTT. V is TRBV14 and J is TRBJ1-1, with D possibly matching TRBD1 (6 bases). The V and J ends lost 0 bases and 2 bases respectively, with 13 bases between them. Germline values: CDR1 SGHDN, CDR2 FVKESK. This CDR3 has 16 amino acids. Together with reference TRBV14 and TRBJ1-1, the CDR3 gives the full variable domain: EAGVTQFPSHSVIEKGQTVTLRCDPISGHDNLYWYRRVMGKEIKFLLHFVKESKQDESGMPNNRFLAERTGGTYSTLKVQPAELEDSGVYFCASSQDRGTFNTEAFFGQGTRLTVV.